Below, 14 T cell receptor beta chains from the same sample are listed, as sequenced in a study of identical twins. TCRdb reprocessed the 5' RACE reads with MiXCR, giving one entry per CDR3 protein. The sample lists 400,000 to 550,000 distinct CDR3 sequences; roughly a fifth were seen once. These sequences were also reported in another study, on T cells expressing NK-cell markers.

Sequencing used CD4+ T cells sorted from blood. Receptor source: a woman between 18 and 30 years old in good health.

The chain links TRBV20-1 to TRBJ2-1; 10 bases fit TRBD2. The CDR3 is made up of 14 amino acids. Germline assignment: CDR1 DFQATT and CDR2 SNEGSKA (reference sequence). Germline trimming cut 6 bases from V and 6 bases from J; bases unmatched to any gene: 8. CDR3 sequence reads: CSAFERTSGNEQFF. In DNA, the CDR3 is TGCAGTGCCTTCGAAAGGACTAGCGGCAATGAGCAGTTCTTC.

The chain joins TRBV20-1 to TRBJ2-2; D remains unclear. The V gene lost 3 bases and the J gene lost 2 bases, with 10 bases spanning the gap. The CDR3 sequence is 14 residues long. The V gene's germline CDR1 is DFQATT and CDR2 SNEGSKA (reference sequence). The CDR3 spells CSASPHTNTGELFF. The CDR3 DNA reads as TGCAGTGCTAGCCCTCACACAAACACCGGGGAGCTGTTTTTT.

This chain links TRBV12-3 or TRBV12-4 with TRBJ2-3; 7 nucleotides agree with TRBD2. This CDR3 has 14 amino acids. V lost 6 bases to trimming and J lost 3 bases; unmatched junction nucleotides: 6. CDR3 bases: TGTGCCAGCAGCCTGGGGGGGTGGACAGATACGCAGTATTTT. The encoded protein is CASSLGGWTDTQYF.

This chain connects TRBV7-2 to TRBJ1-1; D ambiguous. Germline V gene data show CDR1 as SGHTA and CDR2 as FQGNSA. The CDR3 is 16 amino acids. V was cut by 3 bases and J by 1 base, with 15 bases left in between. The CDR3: CASSFYPVLANTEAFF. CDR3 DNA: TGTGCCAGCAGCTTCTACCCTGTTTTGGCGAACACTGAAGCTTTCTTT.

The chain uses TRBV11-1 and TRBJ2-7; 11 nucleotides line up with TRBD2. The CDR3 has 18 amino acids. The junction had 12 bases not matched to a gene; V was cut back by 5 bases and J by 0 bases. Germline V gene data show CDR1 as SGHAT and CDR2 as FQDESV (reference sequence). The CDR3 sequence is CASSVLFTTSGVSYEQYF. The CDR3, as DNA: TGTGCCAGCAGCGTCTTATTTACGACTAGCGGGGTCTCCTACGAGCAGTACTTC.

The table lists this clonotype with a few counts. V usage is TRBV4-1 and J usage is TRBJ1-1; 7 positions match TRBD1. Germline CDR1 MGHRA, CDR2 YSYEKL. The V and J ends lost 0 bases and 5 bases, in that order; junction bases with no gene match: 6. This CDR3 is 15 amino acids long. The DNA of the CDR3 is TGCGCCAGCAGCCAAGAAGAGGGGGCAGAGACTGAAGCTTTCTTT. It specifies CASSQEEGAETEAFF.

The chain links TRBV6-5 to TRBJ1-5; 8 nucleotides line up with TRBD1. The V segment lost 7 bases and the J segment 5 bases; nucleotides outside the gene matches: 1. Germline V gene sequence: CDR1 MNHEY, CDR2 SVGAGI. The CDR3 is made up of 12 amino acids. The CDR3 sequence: CASTTGDQPQHF. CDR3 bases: TGTGCCAGCACGACAGGGGATCAGCCCCAGCATTTT.

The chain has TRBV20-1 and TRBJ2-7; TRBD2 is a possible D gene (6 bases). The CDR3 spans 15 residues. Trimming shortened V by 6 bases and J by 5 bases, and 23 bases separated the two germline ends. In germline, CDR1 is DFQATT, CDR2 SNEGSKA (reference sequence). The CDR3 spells CSAAHRREFTNEQYF. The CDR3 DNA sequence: TGCAGTGCAGCTCATCGGAGGGAATTTACGAACGAGCAGTACTTC.

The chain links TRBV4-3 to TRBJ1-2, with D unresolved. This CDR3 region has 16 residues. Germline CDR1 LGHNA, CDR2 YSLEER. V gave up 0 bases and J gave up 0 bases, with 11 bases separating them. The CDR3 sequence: CASSQDLGGTNYGYTF. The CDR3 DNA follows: TGCGCCAGCAGCCAAGATTTGGGCGGGACTAACTATGGCTACACCTTC.

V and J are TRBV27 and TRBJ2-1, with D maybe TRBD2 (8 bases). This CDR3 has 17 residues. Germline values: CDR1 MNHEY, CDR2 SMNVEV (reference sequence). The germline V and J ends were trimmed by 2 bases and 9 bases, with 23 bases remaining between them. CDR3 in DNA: TGTGCCAGCAGTTTAAGGGGGCTGGAGAGCGGGAGAGGTGAGCAGTTCTTC. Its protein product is CASSLRGLESGRGEQFF.

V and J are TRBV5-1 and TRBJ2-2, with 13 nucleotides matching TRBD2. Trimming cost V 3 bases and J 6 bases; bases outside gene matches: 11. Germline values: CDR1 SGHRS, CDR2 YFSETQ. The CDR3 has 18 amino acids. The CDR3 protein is CASSYRTSGGGGSGELFF. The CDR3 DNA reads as TGCGCCAGCAGCTACCGGACTAGCGGGGGAGGAGGATCCGGGGAGCTGTTTTTT.

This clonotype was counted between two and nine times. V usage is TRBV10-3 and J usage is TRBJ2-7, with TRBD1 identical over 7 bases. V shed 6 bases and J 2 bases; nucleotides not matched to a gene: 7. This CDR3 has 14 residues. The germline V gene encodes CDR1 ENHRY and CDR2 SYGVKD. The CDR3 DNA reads TGTGCCATCAGGGAGACCCAGGGGGCCTACGAGCAGTACTTC. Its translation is CAIRETQGAYEQYF.

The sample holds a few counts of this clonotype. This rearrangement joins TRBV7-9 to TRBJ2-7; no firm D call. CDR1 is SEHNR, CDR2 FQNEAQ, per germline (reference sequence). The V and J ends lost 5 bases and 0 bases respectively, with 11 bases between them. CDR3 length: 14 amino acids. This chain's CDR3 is CASSAQWSSYEQYF. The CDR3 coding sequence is TGTGCCAGCAGCGCCCAGTGGAGCTCCTACGAGCAGTACTTC.

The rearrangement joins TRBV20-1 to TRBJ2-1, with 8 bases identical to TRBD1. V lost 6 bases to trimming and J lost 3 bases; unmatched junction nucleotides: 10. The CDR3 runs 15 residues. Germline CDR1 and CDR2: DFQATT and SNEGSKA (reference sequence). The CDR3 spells CSASDRGKGYNEQFF. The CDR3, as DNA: TGCAGTGCGTCCGACAGGGGTAAAGGCTACAATGAGCAGTTCTTC.